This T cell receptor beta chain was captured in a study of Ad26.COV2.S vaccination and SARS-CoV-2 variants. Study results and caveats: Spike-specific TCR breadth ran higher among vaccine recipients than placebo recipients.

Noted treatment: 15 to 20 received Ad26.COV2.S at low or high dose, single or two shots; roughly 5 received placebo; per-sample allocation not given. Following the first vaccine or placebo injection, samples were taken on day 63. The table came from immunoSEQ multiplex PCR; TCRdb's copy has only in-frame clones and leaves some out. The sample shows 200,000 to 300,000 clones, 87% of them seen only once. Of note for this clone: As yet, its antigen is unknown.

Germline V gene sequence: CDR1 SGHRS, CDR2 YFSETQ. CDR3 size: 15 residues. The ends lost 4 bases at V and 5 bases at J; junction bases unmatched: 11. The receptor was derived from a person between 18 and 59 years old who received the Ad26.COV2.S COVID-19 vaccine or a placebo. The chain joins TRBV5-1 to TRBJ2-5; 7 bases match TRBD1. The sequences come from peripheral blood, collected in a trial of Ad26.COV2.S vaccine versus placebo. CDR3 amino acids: CASSVRDSVSETQYF. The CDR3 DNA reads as TGCGCCAGCAGCGTCCGGGACAGTGTAAGCGAGACCCAGTACTTC.